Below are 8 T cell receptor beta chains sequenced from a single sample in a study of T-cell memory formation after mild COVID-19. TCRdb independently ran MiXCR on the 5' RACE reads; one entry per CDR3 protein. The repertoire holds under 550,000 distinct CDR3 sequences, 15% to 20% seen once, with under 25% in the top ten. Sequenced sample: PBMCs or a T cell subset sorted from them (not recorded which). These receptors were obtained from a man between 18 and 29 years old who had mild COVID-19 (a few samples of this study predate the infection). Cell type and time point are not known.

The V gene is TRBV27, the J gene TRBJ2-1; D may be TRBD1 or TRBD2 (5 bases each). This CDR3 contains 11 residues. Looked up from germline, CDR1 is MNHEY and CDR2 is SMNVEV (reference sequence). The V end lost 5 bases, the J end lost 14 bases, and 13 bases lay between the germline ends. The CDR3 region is CASSGDVGEFF. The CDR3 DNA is TGTGCCAGCAGTGGGGACGTTGGGGAGTTCTTC.

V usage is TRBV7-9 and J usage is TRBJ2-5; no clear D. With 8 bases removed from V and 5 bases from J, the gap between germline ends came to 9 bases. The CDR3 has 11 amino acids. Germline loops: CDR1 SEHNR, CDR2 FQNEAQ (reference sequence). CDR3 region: CASDPWETQYF. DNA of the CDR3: TGTGCCAGCGACCCCTGGGAGACCCAGTACTTC.

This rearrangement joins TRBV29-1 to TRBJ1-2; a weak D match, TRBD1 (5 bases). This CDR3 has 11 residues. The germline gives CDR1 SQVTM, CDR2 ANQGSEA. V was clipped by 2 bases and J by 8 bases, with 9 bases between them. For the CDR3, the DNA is TGCAGCGTTGAACAGGGCGTAGGCTACACCTTC. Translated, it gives CSVEQGVGYTF.

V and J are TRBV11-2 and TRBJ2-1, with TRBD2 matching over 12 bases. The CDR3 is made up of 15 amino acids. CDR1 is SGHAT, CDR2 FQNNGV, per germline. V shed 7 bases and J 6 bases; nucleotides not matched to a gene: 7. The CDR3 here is CASTELAGGGNEQFF. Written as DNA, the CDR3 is TGTGCCAGCACCGAACTAGCGGGGGGCGGCAATGAGCAGTTCTTC.

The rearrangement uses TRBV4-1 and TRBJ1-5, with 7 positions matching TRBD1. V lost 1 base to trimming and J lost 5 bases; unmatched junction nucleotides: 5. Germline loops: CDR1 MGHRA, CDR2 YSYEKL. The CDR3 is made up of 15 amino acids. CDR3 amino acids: CASSQVGGQYQPQHF. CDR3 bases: TGCGCCAGCAGCCAAGTAGGGGGACAGTATCAGCCCCAGCATTTT.

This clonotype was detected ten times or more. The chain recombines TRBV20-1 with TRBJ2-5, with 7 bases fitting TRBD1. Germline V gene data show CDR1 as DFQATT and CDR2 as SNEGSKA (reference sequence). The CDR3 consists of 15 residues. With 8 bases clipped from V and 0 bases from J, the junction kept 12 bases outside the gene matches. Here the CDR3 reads CSPARDSWYQETQYF. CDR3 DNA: TGCAGTCCAGCCCGGGACAGTTGGTACCAAGAGACCCAGTACTTC.

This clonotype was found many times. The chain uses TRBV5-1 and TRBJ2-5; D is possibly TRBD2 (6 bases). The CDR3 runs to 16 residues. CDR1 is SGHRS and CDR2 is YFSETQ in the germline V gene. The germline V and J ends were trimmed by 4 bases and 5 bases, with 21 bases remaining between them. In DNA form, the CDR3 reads TGCGCCAGCAGCCCGGAAGCGGGCCATGTGGGGGAGACCCAGTACTTC. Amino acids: CASSPEAGHVGETQYF.

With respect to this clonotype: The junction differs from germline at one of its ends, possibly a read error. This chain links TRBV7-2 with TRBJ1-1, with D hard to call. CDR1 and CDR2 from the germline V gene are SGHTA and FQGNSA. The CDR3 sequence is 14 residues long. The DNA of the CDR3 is TGTTCCAGCAGCTTCCTTTGGGGTAACACTGAAGCTTTCTTT. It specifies CSSSFLWGNTEAFF.